This TCR beta chain is from a study of PD-L1 blockade in urothelial cancer. Study information: At 3 weeks (second dose) and 6 weeks after starting treatment, blood was analyzed.

Data came from immunoSEQ multiplex PCR; TCRdb stores just in-frame clones and leaves some out. The sample records 50,000 or so clones, approximately 80% being singletons. Unmatched junction bases numbered 3, after V lost 4 bases and J lost 2 bases. CDR3 size: 14 residues. CDR1 SGHNT and CDR2 YYREEE come from the germline V gene (reference sequence). Sequenced material: PBMCs, taken around atezolizumab (anti-PD-L1) treatment. The chain is built from TRBV5-4 and TRBJ2-3, with 8 bases aligning to TRBD2. This clonotype was obtained from a man aged 65 to 79 with urothelial cancer. The DNA for the CDR3 is TGTGCCAGCAGCAACGGACTAGCCACAGATACGCAGTATTTT. Its translation is CASSNGLATDTQYF.